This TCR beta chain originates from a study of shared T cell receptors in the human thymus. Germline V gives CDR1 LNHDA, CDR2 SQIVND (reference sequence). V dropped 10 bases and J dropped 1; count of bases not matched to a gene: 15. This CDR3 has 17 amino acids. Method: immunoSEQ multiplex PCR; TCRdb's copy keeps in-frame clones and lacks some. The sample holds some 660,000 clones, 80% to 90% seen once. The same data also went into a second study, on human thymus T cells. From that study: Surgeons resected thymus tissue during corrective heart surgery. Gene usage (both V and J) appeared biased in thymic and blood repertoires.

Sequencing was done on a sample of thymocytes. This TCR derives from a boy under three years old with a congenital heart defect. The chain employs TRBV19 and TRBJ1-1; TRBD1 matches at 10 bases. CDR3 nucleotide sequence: TGTGCCACCGACTCCGGGACAGGGGAGGAGGCGAACACTGAAGCTTTCTTT. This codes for CATDSGTGEEANTEAFF.